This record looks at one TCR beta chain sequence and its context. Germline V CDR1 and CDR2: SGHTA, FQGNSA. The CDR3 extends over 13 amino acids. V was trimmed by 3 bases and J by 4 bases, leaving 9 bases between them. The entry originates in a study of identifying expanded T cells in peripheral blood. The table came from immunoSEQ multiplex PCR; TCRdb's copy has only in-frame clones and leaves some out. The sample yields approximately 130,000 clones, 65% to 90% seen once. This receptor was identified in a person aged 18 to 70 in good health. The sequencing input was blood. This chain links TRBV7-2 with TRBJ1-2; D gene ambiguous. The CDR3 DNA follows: TGTGCCAGCAGCTTTTCAGAGTCCTATGGCTACACCTTC. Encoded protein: CASSFSESYGYTF.